This is a list of T cell receptor beta chains from one sample in a study of STAT3 mutations in large granular lymphocyte leukemia. Assay used: immunoSEQ multiplex PCR; TCRdb lists only in-frame clones, some missing. The sample has approximately 15,000 clones, 85% to 95% seen once. The sample taken for sequencing was peripheral blood mononuclear cells. All receptors come from a woman aged 45 to 65 with T-cell large granular lymphocyte leukemia. Some clones in this sample may be carry-over from other donors' samples. The conserved cysteine and the conserved F or W are not part of the CDR3 here.

TRBJ2-5,TRBV2,ASGQGGSQY
TRBJ2-3,TRBV6-6,ASSNRQGAVDTQY
TRBJ2-7,TRBV30,AWSVRPSRGTYEQY
TRBJ1-5,TRBV19,ASSTPRQQPQH
TRBJ2-2,TRBV5-4,ASSLKGLITGELF
TRBJ1-2,TRBV28,ASSRDNNYGYT
TRBJ2-5,TRBV9,ASSVEPWTDQETQY
TRBJ2-7,TRBV12-5,ASGLQPANYEQY
TRBJ2-1,TRBV18,ASSPRTSGDYNEQF
TRBJ2-7,TRBV18,ASSLMDKSEQY